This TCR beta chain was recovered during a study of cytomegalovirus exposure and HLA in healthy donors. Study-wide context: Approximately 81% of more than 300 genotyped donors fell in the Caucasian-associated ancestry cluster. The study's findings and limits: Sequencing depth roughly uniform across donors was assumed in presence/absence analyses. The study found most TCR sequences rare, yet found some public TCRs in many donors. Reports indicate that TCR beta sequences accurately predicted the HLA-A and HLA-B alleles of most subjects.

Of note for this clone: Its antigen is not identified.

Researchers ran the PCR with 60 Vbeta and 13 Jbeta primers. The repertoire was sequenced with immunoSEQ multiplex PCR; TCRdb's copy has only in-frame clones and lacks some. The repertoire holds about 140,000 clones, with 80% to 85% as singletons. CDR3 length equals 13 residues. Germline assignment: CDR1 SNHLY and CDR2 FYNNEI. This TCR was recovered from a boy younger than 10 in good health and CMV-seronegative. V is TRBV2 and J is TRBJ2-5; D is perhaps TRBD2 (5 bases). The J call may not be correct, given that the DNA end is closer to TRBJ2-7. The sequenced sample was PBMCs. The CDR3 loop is CASTPHGEDEQYF. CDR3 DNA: TGTGCCAGCACCCCCCACGGGGAAGACGAGCAGTACTTC.